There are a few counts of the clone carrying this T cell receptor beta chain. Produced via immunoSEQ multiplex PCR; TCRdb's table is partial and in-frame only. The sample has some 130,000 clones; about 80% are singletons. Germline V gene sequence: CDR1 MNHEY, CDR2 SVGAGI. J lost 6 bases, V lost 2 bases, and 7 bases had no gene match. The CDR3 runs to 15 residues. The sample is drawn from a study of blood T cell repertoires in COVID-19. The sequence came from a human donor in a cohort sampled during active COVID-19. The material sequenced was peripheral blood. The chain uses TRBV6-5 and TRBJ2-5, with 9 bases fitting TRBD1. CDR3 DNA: TGTGCCAGCAGTTACGATACAGGGGGCTTGCAGACCCAGTACTTC. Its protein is CASSYDTGGLQTQYF.